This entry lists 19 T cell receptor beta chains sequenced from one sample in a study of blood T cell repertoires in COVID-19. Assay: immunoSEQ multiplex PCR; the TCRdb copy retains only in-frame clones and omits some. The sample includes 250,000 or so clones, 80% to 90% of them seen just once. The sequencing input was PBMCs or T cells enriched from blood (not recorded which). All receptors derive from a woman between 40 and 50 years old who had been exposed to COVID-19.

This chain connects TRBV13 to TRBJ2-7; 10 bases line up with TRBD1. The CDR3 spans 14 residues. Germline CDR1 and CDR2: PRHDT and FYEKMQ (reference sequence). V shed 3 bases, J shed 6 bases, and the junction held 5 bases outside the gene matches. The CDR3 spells CASSFGQGVSEQYF. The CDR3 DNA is TGTGCCAGCAGCTTTGGACAGGGGGTTAGCGAGCAGTACTTC.

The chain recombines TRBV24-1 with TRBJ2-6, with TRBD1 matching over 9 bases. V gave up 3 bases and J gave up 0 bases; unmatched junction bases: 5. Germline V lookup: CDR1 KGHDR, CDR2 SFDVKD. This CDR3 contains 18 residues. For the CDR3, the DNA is TGTGCCACCAGTGATCCGGGACAGGGACCCTCTGGGGCCAACGTCCTGACTTTC. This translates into CATSDPGQGPSGANVLTF.

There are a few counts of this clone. The CDR3 nucleotides read TGTGCCAGCAGTCCAGGGGACAGGTCTTACGAGCAGTACTTC. Its translation: CASSPGDRSYEQYF. V is TRBV28 and J is TRBJ2-7, with 8 positions matching TRBD1. This CDR3 comprises 14 residues. The V gene's germline CDR1 is MDHEN and CDR2 SYDVKM. Germline trimming cut 5 bases from V and 4 bases from J; bases unmatched to any gene: 7.

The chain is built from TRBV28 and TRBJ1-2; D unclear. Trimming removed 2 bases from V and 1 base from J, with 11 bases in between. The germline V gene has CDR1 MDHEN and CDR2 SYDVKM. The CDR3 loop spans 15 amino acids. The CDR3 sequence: CASSLGGARNYGYTF. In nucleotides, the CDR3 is TGTGCCAGCAGTTTAGGCGGAGCACGTAACTATGGCTACACCTTC.

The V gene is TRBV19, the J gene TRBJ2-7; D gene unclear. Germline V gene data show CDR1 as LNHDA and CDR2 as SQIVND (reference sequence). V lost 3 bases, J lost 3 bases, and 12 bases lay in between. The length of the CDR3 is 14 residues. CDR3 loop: CASSIPSAGYEQYF. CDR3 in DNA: TGTGCCAGTAGTATTCCCTCTGCAGGCTACGAGCAGTACTTC.

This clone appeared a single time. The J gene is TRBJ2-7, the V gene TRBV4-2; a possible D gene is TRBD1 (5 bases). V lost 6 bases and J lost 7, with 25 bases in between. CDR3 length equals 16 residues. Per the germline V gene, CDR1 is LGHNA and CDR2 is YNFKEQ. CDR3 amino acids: CASRRTSTGDYVEQYF. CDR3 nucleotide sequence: TGTGCCAGCAGGAGGACGAGTACAGGAGATTATGTGGAGCAGTACTTC.

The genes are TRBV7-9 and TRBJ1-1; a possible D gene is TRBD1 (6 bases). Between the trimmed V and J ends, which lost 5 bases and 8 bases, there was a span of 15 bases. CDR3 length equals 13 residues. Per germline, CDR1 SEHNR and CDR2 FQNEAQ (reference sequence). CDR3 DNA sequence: TGTGCCAGCAGCGATATTCCGGGACAAGAAGCTTTCTTT. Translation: CASSDIPGQEAFF. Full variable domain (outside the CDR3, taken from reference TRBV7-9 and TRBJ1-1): DTGVSQNPRHKITKRGQNVTFRCDPISEHNRLYWYRQTLGQGPEFLTYFQNEAQLEKSRLLSDRFSAERPKGSFSTLEIQRTEQGDSAMYLCASSDIPGQEAFFGQGTRLTVV.

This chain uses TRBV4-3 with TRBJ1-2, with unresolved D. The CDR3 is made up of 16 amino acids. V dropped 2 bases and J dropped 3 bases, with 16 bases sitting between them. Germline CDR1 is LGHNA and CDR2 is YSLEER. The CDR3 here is CASSQLAAEGYYGYTF. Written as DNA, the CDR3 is TGCGCCAGCAGCCAACTTGCGGCAGAGGGATACTATGGCTACACCTTC.

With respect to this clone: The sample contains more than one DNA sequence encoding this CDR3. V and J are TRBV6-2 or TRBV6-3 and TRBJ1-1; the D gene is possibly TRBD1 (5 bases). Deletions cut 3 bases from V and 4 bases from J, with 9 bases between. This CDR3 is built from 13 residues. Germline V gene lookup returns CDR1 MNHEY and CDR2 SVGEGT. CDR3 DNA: TGTGCCAGCAGTTATCTGGGGGGCACTGAAGCTTTCTTT. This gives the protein CASSYLGGTEAFF.

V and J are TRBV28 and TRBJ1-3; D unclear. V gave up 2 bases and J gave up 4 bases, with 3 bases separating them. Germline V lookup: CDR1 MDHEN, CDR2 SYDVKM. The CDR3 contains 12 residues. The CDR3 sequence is CASSLAGNTIYF. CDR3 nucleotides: TGTGCCAGCAGTTTAGCGGGAAACACCATATATTTT.

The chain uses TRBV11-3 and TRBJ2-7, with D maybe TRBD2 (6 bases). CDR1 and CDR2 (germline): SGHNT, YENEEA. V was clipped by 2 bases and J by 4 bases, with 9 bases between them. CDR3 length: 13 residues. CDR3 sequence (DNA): TGTGCCAGCAGCTTACTTGCGGGATACGAGCAGTACGTC. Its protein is CASSLLAGYEQYV.

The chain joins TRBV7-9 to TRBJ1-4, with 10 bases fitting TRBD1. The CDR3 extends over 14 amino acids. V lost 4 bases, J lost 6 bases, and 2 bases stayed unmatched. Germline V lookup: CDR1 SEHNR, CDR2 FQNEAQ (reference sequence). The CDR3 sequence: CASSSDRGYEKLFF. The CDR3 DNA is TGTGCCAGCAGCTCGGACAGGGGGTATGAAAAACTGTTTTTT.

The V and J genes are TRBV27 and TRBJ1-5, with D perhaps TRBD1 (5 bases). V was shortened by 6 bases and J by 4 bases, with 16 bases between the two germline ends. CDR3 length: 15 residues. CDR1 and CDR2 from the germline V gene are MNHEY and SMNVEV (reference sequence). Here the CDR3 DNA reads TGTGCCAGCAGAAAGGAGGGGTATCGGAATCAGCCCCAGCATTTT. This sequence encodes CASRKEGYRNQPQHF.

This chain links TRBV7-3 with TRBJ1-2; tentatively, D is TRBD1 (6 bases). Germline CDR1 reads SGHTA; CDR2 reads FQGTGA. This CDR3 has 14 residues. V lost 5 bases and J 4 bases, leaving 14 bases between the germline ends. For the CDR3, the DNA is TGTGCCAGCAGCCCAGGGGCGGCGAGCTATGGCTACACCTTC. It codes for CASSPGAASYGYTF.

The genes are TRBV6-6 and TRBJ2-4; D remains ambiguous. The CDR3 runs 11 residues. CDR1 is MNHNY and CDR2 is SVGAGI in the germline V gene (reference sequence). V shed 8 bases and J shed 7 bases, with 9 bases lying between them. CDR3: CASGLDNIQYF. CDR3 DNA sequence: TGTGCCAGCGGCCTAGATAACATTCAGTACTTC.

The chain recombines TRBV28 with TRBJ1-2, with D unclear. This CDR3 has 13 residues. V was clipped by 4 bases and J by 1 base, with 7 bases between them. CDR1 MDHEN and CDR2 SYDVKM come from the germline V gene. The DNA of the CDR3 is TGTGCCAGCAGTTCTGAGGATAACTATGGCTACACCTTC. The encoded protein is CASSSEDNYGYTF.

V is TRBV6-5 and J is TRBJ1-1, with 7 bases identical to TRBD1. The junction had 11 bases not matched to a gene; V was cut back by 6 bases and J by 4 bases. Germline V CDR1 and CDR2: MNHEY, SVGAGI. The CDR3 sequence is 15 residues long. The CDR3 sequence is CASRRQGIESTEAFF. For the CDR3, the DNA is TGTGCCAGCAGGAGACAGGGAATTGAGAGCACTGAAGCTTTCTTT.

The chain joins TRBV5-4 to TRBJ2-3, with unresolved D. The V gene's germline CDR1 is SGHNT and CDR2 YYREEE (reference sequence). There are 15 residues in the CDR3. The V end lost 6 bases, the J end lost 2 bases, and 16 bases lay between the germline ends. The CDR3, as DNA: TGTGCCAGCACCCGATCAGGTCCTTTCACAGATACGCAGTATTTT. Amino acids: CASTRSGPFTDTQYF.

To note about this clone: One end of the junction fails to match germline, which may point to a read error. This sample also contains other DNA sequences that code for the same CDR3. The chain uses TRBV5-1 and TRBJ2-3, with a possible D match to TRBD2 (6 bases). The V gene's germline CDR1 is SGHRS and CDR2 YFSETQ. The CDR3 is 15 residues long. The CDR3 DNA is TGTGCCAGCAGCTTGCGGGGAACTAGCACAGATACGCAGTATTTT. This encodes CASSLRGTSTDTQYF. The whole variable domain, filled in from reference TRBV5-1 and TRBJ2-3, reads KAGVTQTPRYLIKTRGQQVTLSCSPISGHRSVSWYQQTPGQGLQFLFEYFSETQRNKGNFPGRFSGRQFSNSRSEMNVSTLELGDSALYLCASSLRGTSTDTQYFGPGTRLTVL.